This T cell receptor (beta chain) comes out of a study of human T cells and chemical hapten exposure. Study-wide results and limits: Following DPC sensitization, TCRs present above 1 in 1000 frequency showed no change.

TCRdb ran MiXCR on the RACE reads and lists one entry per CDR3 protein. Among some 64,000 distinct CDR3 sequences listed, roughly 9.6% were seen once. Points on this clonotype: What it binds is unknown.

The time point: patch test 3, about 24 weeks after DPC sensitization. Treatment specified: therapeutic diphenylcyclopropenone sensitization with weekly scalp DPC. At every patch-test visit, blood was drawn before the patch test was applied. This receptor was obtained from a woman aged 30 to 39 with alopecia areata. Some clones in this sample may be carry-over from other donors' samples. The input for sequencing was whole blood, taken in connection with sensitization to the hapten diphenylcyclopropenone (DPC).

The CDR3 here is CASSLAGGVWEQYF. CDR3 DNA: TGTGCCAGCAGTTTGGCAGGGGGCGTGTGGGAGCAGTACTTC. The chain has TRBV27 and TRBJ2-7; TRBD1 matches 8 bases. CDR1 is MNHEY and CDR2 is SMNVEV in the germline V gene (reference sequence). J lost 7 bases, V lost 3 bases, and 8 bases had no gene match. The CDR3 contains 14 residues.